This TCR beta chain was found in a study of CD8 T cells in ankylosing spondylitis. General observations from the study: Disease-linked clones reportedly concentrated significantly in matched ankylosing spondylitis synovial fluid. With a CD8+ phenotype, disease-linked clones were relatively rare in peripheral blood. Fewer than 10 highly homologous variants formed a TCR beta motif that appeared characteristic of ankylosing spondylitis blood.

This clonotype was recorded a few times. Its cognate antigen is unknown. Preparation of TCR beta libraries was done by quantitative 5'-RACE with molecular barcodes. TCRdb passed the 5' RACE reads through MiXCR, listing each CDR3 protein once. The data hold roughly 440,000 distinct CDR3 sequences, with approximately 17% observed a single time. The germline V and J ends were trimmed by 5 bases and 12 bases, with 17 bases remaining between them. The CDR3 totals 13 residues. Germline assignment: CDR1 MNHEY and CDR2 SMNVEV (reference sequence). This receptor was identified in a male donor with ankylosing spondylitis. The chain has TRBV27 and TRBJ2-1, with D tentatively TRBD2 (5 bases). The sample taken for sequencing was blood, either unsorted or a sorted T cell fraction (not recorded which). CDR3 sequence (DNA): TGTGCCAGCAGTAGCTCCCTGGGGAGAGGGCAGTTCTTC. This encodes CASSSSLGRGQFF.